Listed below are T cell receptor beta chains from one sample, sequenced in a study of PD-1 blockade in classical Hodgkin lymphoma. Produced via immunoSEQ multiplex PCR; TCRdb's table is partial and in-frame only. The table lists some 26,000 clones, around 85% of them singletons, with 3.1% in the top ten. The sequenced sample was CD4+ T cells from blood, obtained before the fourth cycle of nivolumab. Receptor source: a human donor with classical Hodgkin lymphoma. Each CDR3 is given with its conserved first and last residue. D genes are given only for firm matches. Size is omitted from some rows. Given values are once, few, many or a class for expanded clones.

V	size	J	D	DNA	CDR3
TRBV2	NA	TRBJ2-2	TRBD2	TGTGCCAGCAGTTTAGCGGGGGTGAAAACCGGGGAGCTGTTTTTT	CASSLAGVKTGELFF
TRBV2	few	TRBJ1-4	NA	TGTGCCAGCAGGGGGCCCGGGAATGAAAAACTGTTTTTT	CASRGPGNEKLFF
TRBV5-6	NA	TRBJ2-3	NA	TGTGCCAGCAGCTTGCGGTTGGACTATAGCACAGATACGCAGTATTTT	CASSLRLDYSTDTQYF
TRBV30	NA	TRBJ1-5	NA	TGTGCCTGGAGTGTTGGGGGCAATCAGCCCCAGCATTTT	CAWSVGGNQPQHF
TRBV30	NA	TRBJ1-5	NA	TGTGCCTGGAGCTTCGGCACAGGGAGCAATCAGCCCCAGCATTTT	CAWSFGTGSNQPQHF
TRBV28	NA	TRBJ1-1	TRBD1	TGTGCCAGCAGGGGGACAGGGAACACTGAAGCTTTCTTT	CASRGTGNTEAFF
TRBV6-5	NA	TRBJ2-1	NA	TGTGCCAGCAGGGTCAGGAATGAGCAGTTCTTC	CASRVRNEQFF
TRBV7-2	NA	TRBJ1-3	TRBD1	TGTGCCAGCAGCCAACAGGGGAGCTCTGGAAACACCATATATTTT	CASSQQGSSGNTIYF
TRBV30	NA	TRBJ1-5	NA	TGTGCCTGGAGTGACGGGTATCAGCCCCAGCATTTT	CAWSDGYQPQHF
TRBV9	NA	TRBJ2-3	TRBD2	TGTGCCAGCAGCCCGGGGGGAACGCAGTATTTT	CASSPGGTQYF
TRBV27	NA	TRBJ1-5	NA	TGTGCCAGCAGTCCCTCAGCCCTCGGGGGCAAGGGGGCCCAGCATTTT	CASSPSALGGKGAQHF
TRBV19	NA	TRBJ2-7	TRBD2	TGTGCCAGTAGTCCACTAGTAGCGGGGCCCTCCTACGAGCAGTACTTC	CASSPLVAGPSYEQYF
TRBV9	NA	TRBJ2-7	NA	TGTGCCAGCAGCGCCATTCACAGGTCCGAGCAGTACTTC	CASSAIHRSEQYF
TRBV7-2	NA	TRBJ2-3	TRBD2	TGTGCCAGCAGCTTAAGCGCTAGCGGGGTACCAGATACGCAGTATTTT	CASSLSASGVPDTQYF
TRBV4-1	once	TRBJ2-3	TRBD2	TGCGCCAGCAGCCAAGATCGGGCTAGCGGGTCTAGCACAGATACGCAGTATTTT	CASSQDRASGSSTDTQYF
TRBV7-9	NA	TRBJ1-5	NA	TGTGCCAGCAGCTTATGGGGTGATCAGCCCCAGCATTTT	CASSLWGDQPQHF
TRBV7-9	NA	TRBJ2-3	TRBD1	TGTGCCAGCAGCTCCACAGGGGGGATGGCAGATACGCAGTATTTT	CASSSTGGMADTQYF
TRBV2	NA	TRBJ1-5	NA	TGTGCCAGCAGTGTGGGGCAGGTAAGCAATCAGCCCCAGCATTTT	CASSVGQVSNQPQHF
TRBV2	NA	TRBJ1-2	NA	TGTGCCAGCAGTGAGGGGGGAGGCTATGGCTACACCTTC	CASSEGGGYGYTF
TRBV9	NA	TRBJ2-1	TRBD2	TGTGCCAGCAGCGTCCGTAGCGGGGGGCTTAATGAGCAGTTCTTC	CASSVRSGGLNEQFF
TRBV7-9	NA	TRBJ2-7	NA	TGTGCCAGCAGCTTAGGTCGGGGCCCCTACGAGCAGTACTTC	CASSLGRGPYEQYF
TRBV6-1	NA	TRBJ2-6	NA	TGTGCCAGCAGCCCTCGGGGGTCTGGGGCCAACGTCCTGACTTTC	CASSPRGSGANVLTF
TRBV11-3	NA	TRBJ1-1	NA	TGTGCCAGCAGCTCCACAGTGAACACTGAAGCTTTCTTT	CASSSTVNTEAFF
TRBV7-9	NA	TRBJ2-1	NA	TGTGCCAGCACTTCAGGCGGACAATACAATGAGCAGTTCTTC	CASTSGGQYNEQFF
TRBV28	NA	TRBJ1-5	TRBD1	TGTGCCAGCAGTCCGGGACAGGGGAATCAGCCCCAGCATTTT	CASSPGQGNQPQHF
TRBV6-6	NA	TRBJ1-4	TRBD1	TGTGCCAGCAGTTACGGGCAGGGGGGAAATTTTTTT	CASSYGQGGNFF
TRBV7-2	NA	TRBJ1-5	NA	TGTGCCAGCAGGCCGACGGGTGGGTTGGGAAATCAGCCCCAGCATTTT	CASRPTGGLGNQPQHF
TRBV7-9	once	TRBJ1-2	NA	TGTGCCAGCAGCTCGGGGGGCCTTAACTATGGCTACACCTTC	CASSSGGLNYGYTF
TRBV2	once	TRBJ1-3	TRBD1	TGTGCCAGCATTCCCGGGACAGGGCTCGGAAACACCATATATTTT	CASIPGTGLGNTIYF
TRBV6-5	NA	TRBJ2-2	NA	TGTGCCAGCCAGACCCCCGGGAGACCCGGGGAGCTGTTTTTT	CASQTPGRPGELFF
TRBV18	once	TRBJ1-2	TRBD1	TGTGCCAGCTCCCCCTCGGGACAGGGAAGCTACACCTTC	CASSPSGQGSYTF